Described below is a single T cell receptor (beta chain) sequence and its context. This CDR3 comprises 18 residues. The germline V gene has CDR1 SEHNR and CDR2 FQNEAQ (reference sequence). The V and J ends lost 5 bases and 0 bases respectively, with 17 bases between them. The data were obtained in a study of blood T cell repertoires in COVID-19. Study-level information: COVID-19 samples, acute and convalescent, were from the United States, Italy and Spain.

The table came from immunoSEQ multiplex PCR; TCRdb's copy has only in-frame clones and leaves some out. The sample holds around 81,000 clones, roughly 80% seen once. The source is a human donor in a cohort sampled during active COVID-19. The chain recombines TRBV7-9 with TRBJ2-6, with D unclear. The sequencing input was peripheral blood. The CDR3 DNA reads TGTGCCAGCAGCCACACGCGGCAGCCATTCTCTGGGGCCAACGTCCTGACTTTC. Encoded protein: CASSHTRQPFSGANVLTF.